A selection of T cell receptor beta chains follows, all from one sample in a study of blood T cell repertoires in COVID-19. The method was immunoSEQ multiplex PCR; TCRdb's version includes in-frame clones alone and lacks a portion of them. The sample includes 390,000 or so clones, around 89% seen only once; the top ten take roughly 1%. Sequencing was carried out using PBMCs or T cells enriched from blood (not recorded which). All receptors derive from a man between 18 and 35 years old who had recovered from COVID-19. CDR3s include the opening cysteine and the closing phenylalanine or tryptophan. A D gene is named only where the DNA matches it firmly. The size of a clone is reported for some rows only, either as once, few or many, or as a class for expanded clones.

V gene: TRBV28
D gene: -
clone size: once
J gene: TRBJ2-2
CDR3 DNA: TGTGCCAGCAGTTTTTCGCAGGGGCGACGGGGCGGGCACACCGGGGAGCTGTTTTTT
CDR3 protein: CASSFSQGRRGGHTGELFF

V gene: TRBV6-2/TRBV6-3
D gene: -
clone size: -
J gene: TRBJ2-1
CDR3 DNA: TGTGCCAGCAGTTACTTGGTAGCGGAACTGGATGAGCAGTTCTTC
CDR3 protein: CASSYLVAELDEQFF

V gene: TRBV4-2
D gene: TRBD1
clone size: -
J gene: TRBJ2-3
CDR3 DNA: TGTGCCAGCAGCCTGGCCCCCGGACAGGGGATAACAGATACGCAGTATTTT
CDR3 protein: CASSLAPGQGITDTQYF

V gene: TRBV15
D gene: -
clone size: -
J gene: TRBJ1-2
CDR3 DNA: TGTGCCACCAGCAGTGAATTAGGGGCTAACCCTTACTATGGCTACACCTTC
CDR3 protein: CATSSELGANPYYGYTF

V gene: TRBV6-5
D gene: -
clone size: once
J gene: TRBJ2-7
CDR3 DNA: TGTGCCAGCAGTCGCTGGTCAGGGGCCTCCTACGAGCAGTACTTC
CDR3 protein: CASSRWSGASYEQYF

V gene: TRBV19
D gene: -
clone size: once
J gene: TRBJ2-3
CDR3 DNA: TGTGCCAGTAGTATAAAGGGGTGGGATGCAGATACGCAGTATTTT
CDR3 protein: CASSIKGWDADTQYF

V gene: TRBV28
D gene: -
clone size: -
J gene: TRBJ1-4
CDR3 DNA: TGTGCCAGCAGCCTCGTTGGAGTGATTGAAAAACTGTTTTTT
CDR3 protein: CASSLVGVIEKLFF

V gene: TRBV27
D gene: TRBD1
clone size: -
J gene: TRBJ2-1
CDR3 DNA: TGTGCCAGCAAGCCCTCCGGGACAGGGGCCAATGAGCAGTTCTTC
CDR3 protein: CASKPSGTGANEQFF

V gene: TRBV4-2
D gene: TRBD2
clone size: -
J gene: TRBJ2-7
CDR3 DNA: TGTGCCAGCAGCCAAGAGACGGGCGTCGGACGCGGGGGCGAGCAGTACTTC
CDR3 protein: CASSQETGVGRGGEQYF

V gene: TRBV5-1
D gene: -
clone size: -
J gene: TRBJ1-1
CDR3 DNA: TGCGCCAGCAGCTTGAATTCAGGGGCACTGAACACTGAAGCTTTCTTT
CDR3 protein: CASSLNSGALNTEAFF

V gene: TRBV5-4
D gene: -
clone size: once
J gene: TRBJ1-2
CDR3 DNA: TGTGCCAGCAGCTTGGTAGGCAGGAACTATGGCTACACCTTC
CDR3 protein: CASSLVGRNYGYTF

V gene: TRBV15
D gene: TRBD1
clone size: -
J gene: TRBJ2-1
CDR3 DNA: TGTGCCACCAGCAGAGTGGACAGGGGGTCGAATGAGCAGTTCTTC
CDR3 protein: CATSRVDRGSNEQFF

V gene: TRBV7-5
D gene: -
clone size: -
J gene: TRBJ1-1
CDR3 DNA: TGTGTCAGAAGCTTAGACCGGTCAGTGGGGAAAGGGGGCCAGAACACTGAAGCTTTCTTT
CDR3 protein: CVRSLDRSVGKGGQNTEAFF

V gene: TRBV6-5
D gene: TRBD2
clone size: -
J gene: TRBJ2-1
CDR3 DNA: TGTGCCAGCAGCTCCCCGGAGATAGCGGGGGCAAGGCAGTTCTTC
CDR3 protein: CASSSPEIAGARQFF

V gene: TRBV7-9
D gene: TRBD1
clone size: -
J gene: TRBJ1-5
CDR3 DNA: TGTGCCAGCAGCTCAGGACAGGGCTTAGGGCAGCCCCAGCATTTT
CDR3 protein: CASSSGQGLGQPQHF

V gene: TRBV12-5
D gene: -
clone size: -
J gene: TRBJ1-1
CDR3 DNA: TGTGCTAGTGGTTTTCTGTTAGGATGGGGGGACACTGAAGCTTTCTTT
CDR3 protein: CASGFLLGWGDTEAFF

V gene: TRBV25-1
D gene: -
clone size: -
J gene: TRBJ1-3
CDR3 DNA: TGTGCCAGCAGGGCACAGGGTCACACCATATATTTT
CDR3 protein: CASRAQGHTIYF

V gene: TRBV4-2
D gene: -
clone size: many
J gene: TRBJ1-1
CDR3 DNA: TGTGCCAGCAGCCAAGTCGTGGCAGACACTGAAGCTTTCTTT
CDR3 protein: CASSQVVADTEAFF

V gene: TRBV6-5
D gene: -
clone size: -
J gene: TRBJ1-1
CDR3 DNA: TGTGCCAGTCGAACCGGGACACCAGATGAAGCTTTCTTT
CDR3 protein: CASRTGTPDEAFF

V gene: TRBV12-3/TRBV12-4
D gene: -
clone size: -
J gene: TRBJ1-2
CDR3 DNA: TGTGCCAGCAGTTTAAGGGGGGGCTACACCTTC
CDR3 protein: CASSLRGGYTF

V gene: TRBV20-1
D gene: -
clone size: -
J gene: TRBJ1-2
CDR3 DNA: TGCAGTGCTAACGAGGGCTACACCTTC
CDR3 protein: CSANEGYTF